This TCR beta chain was sequenced for a study of T cell repertoires in cytomegalovirus infection (dated by TCRdb to between 2017 and 2020). Study-wide context: The peptide stimulations were aimed at well-studied HLA-B-restricted epitopes as well as recently identified HLA-C-restricted CMV epitopes, whose presentation resists viral immunomodulation. Donor HLA type was relevant to the analysis, as public TCR beta signatures indicated carriage of CMV infection together with the matching HLA type.

The treatment or condition label on this specimen signifies: in vitro stimulation with specific CMV peptide epitopes to enrich CMV-specific T cells. Overall study outcomes, separate from this receptor: The ex vivo response was dominated by HLA-C-restricted CMV-specific TCR beta clonotypes, and the single most frequent clonotype in two of eight donors was supplied by these HLA-C-restricted clonotypes. Cumulative frequency of public TCR beta family members discriminated carriers of CMV infection plus the relevant HLA type in this cohort and an independent roughly 320-donor cohort.

In this sample, this clonotype turned up many times. Its antigen is still unknown. Base-call qualities are not available, and no considerably larger clone is one nucleotide away. Including the terminal cysteine and phenylalanine, the CDR3 comprises 15 residues. CDR3 DNA is the only sequence kept; it has 45 bases, read in frame from the first base. In the germline V gene, CDR1 corresponds to SGHTA and CDR2 to FQGNSA. Trimming leaves V shorter by 1 base and J shorter by 10 bases, with the junction holding 9 bases beyond the gene matches. The reads were generated on an Illumina HiSeq 1500. TCRdb itself trimmed the public reads at Q25 with fastp, ran MiXCR and retained productive beta chains. One record per CDR3 amino acid sequence lists the most common genes and DNA. The sample yields about 900,000 distinct CDR3 sequences; 31% were counted once. Together, the top ten hold around 15% of the sample.

This chain is built from TRBV7-2 and TRBJ1-5; 8 bases in the middle match TRBD1. Sequencing was performed on cultured CD8+ T cells from PBMCs, taken from culture after CMV antigen stimulation. The clonotype was recovered from a human donor in good health (CMV status not recorded). Some clones in this sample may be carry-over from other donors' samples. The DNA is as follows: TGTGCCAGCAGCTTAGGTCACAGGGGGAGCTTTCCCCAGCATTTT. Its protein is CASSLGHRGSFPQHF.